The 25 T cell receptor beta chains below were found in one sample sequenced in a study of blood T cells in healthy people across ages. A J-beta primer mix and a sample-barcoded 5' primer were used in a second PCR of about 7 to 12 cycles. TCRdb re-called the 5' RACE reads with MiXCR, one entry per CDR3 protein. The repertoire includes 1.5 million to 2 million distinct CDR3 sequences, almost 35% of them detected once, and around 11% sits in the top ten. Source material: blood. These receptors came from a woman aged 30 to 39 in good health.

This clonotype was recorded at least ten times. The CDR3 loop reads CSASRTSKETQYF. The CDR3 coding sequence is TGCAGTGCTAGTAGGACGTCCAAAGAGACCCAGTACTTC. The V call is TRBV20-1, the J call TRBJ2-5, with D hard to call. CDR1 is DFQATT and CDR2 is SNEGSKA in the germline V gene (reference sequence). V was pared by 3 bases and J by 3 bases, with 11 bases between. The CDR3 length is 13 residues.

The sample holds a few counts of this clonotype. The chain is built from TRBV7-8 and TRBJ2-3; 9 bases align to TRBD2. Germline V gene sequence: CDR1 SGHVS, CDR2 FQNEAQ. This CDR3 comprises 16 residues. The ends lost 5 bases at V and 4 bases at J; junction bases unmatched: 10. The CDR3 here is CASSTGTSKPPDTQYF. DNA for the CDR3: TGTGCCAGCAGCACCGGGACTAGCAAACCTCCAGATACGCAGTATTTT.

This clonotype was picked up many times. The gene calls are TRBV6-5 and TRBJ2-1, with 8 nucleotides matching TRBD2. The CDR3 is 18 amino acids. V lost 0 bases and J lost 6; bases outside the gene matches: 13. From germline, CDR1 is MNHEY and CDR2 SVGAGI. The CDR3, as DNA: TGTGCCAGCAGTTACTCGATAGGGGAAGCGGGAGTCCCCAATGAGCAGTTCTTC. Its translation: CASSYSIGEAGVPNEQFF.

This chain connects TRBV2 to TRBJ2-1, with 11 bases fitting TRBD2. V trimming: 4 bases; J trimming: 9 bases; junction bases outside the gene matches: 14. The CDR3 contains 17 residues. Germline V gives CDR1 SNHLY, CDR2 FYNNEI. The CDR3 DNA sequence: TGTGCCAGCAGTGGCCTCCCGGGACTAGCGGATGGAGTTGAGCAGTTCTTC. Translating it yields CASSGLPGLADGVEQFF. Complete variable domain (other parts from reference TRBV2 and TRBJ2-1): EPEVTQTPSHQVTQMGQEVILRCVPISNHLYFYWYRQILGQKVEFLVSFYNNEISEKSEIFDDQFSVERPDGSNFTLKIRSTKLEDSAMYFCASSGLPGLADGVEQFFGPGTRLTVL.

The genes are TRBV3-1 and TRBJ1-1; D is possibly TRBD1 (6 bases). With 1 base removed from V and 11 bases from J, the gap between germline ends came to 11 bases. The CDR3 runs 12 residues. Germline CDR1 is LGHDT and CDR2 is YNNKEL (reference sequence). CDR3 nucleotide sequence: TGTGCCAGCAGCCAAGGGGCAGGGGATGCTTTCTTT. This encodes CASSQGAGDAFF. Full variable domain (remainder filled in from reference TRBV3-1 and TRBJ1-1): DTAVSQTPKYLVTQMGNDKSIKCEQNLGHDTMYWYKQDSKKFLKIMFSYNNKELIINETVPNRFSPKSPDKAHLNLHINSLELGDSAVYFCASSQGAGDAFFGQGTRLTVV.

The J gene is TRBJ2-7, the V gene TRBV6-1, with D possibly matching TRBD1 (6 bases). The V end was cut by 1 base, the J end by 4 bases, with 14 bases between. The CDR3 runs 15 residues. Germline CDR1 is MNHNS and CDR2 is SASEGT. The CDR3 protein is CASSEGAGVMYEQYF. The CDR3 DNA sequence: TGTGCCAGCAGTGAAGGGGCAGGGGTGATGTACGAGCAGTACTTC.

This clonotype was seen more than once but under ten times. The CDR3 loop is CSASGLAGGREQYF. The CDR3 region has the DNA TGCAGTGCTAGCGGACTAGCGGGTGGTCGCGAGCAGTACTTC. V usage is TRBV20-1 and J usage is TRBJ2-5; TRBD2 matches at 11 bases. The end of the DNA is better explained by TRBJ2-7, so the J call may be wrong. Germline CDR1 DFQATT, CDR2 SNEGSKA (reference sequence). The length of the CDR3 is 14 residues.

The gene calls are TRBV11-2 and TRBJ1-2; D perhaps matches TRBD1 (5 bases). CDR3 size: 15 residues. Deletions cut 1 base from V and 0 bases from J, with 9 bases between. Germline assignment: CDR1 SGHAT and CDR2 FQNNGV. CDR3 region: CASSLGSRANYGYTF. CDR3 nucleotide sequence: TGTGCCAGCAGCTTAGGTAGCAGGGCTAACTATGGCTACACCTTC.

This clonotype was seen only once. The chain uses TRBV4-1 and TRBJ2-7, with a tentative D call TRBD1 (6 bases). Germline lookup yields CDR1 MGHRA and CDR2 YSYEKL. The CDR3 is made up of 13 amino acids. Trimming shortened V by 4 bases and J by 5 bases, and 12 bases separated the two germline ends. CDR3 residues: CASSPRTENEQYF. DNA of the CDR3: TGCGCCAGCAGCCCCCGGACAGAGAACGAGCAGTACTTC.

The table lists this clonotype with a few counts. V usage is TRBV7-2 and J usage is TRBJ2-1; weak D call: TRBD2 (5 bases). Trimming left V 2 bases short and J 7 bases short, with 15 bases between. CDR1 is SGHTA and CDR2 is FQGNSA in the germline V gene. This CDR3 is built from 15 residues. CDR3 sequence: CASSLWSSPRNEQFF. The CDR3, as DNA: TGTGCCAGCAGCTTATGGTCTAGCCCGAGGAATGAGCAGTTCTTC.

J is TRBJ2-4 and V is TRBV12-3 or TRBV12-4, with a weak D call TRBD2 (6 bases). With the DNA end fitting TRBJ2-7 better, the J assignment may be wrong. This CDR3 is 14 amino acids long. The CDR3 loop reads CASSYNGGISEQYF. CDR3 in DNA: TGTGCCAGCAGTTATAACGGCGGGATAAGCGAGCAGTACTTC.

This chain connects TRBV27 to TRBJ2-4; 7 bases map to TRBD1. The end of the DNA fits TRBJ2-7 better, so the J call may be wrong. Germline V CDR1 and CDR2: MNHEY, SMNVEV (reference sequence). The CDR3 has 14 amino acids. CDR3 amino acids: CASSRIDRVYEQYF. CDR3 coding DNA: TGTGCCAGCAGTCGAATAGACAGGGTTTACGAGCAGTACTTC.

DNA for the CDR3: TGTGCCAGCAGTTTTTACAGAGACAGTACCTACAATGAGCAGTTCTTC. This translates into CASSFYRDSTYNEQFF. The chain recombines TRBV11-2 with TRBJ2-1; maybe TRBD1 (5 bases). With 6 bases removed from V and 2 bases from J, the gap between germline ends came to 17 bases. The CDR3 runs to 16 residues. Germline CDR1 SGHAT, CDR2 FQNNGV. The full variable domain, in which reference TRBV11-2 and TRBJ2-1 provide the parts outside the CDR3, is EAGVAQSPRYKIIEKRQSVAFWCNPISGHATLYWYQQILGQGPKLLIQFQNNGVVDDSQLPKDRFSAERLKGVDSTLKIQPAKLEDSAVYLCASSFYRDSTYNEQFFGPGTRLTVL.

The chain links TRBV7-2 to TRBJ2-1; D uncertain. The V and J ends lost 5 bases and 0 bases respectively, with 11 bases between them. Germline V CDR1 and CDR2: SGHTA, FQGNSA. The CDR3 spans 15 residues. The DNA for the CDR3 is TGTGCCAGCAGCCCTAACTGGAGCTCCTACAATGAGCAGTTCTTC. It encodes CASSPNWSSYNEQFF.

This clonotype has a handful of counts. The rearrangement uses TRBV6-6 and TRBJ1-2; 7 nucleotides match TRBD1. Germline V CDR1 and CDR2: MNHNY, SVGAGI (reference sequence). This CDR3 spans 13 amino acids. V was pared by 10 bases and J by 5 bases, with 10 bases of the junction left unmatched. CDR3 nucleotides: TGTGCCACCAACCGGGACAGCTTATATGGCTACACCTTC. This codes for CATNRDSLYGYTF.

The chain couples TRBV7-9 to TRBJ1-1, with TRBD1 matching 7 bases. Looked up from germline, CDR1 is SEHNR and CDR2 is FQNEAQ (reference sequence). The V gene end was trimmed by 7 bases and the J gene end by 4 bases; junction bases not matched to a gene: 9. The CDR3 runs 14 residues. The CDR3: CASTYRGKGTEAFF. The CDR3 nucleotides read TGTGCCAGCACCTACAGGGGTAAGGGCACTGAAGCTTTCTTT.

CDR3 sequence (DNA): TGTGCCAGCAGCAACCGACAGGGCCCTTCCTACGAGCAGTACTTC. This sequence encodes CASSNRQGPSYEQYF. V is TRBV7-2 and J is TRBJ2-7; 7 bases fit TRBD1. The CDR3 is 15 residues long. V shed 5 bases, J shed 1 base, and the junction held 8 bases outside the gene matches. Per germline, CDR1 SGHTA and CDR2 FQGNSA.

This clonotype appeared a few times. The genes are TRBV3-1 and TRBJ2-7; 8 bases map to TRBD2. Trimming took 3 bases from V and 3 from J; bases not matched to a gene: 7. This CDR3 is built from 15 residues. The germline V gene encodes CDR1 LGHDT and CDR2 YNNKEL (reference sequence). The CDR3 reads CASSQAGTRDYEQYF. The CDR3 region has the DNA TGTGCCAGCAGCCAGGCCGGGACTAGAGACTACGAGCAGTACTTC.

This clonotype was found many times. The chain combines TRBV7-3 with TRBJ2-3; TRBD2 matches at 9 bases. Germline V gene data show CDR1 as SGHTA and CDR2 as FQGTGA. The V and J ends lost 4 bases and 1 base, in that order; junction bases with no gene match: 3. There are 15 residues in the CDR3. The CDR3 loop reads CASSSRGGGTDTQYF. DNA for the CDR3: TGTGCCAGCAGCTCACGCGGGGGGGGCACAGATACGCAGTATTTT.

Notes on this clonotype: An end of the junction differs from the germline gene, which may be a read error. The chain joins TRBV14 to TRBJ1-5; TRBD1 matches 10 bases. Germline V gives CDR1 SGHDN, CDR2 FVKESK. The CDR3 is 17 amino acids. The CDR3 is CAGSQDSTGGYIQPQHF. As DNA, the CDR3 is TGTGCCGGCAGCCAAGATTCGACAGGGGGCTATATTCAGCCCCAGCATTTT.

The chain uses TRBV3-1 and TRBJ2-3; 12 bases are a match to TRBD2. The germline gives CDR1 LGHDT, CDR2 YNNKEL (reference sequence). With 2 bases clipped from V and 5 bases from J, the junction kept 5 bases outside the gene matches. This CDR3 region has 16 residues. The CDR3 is CASSQSLAGGQDTQYF. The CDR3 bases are TGTGCCAGCAGCCAATCCCTAGCGGGAGGGCAAGATACGCAGTATTTT.

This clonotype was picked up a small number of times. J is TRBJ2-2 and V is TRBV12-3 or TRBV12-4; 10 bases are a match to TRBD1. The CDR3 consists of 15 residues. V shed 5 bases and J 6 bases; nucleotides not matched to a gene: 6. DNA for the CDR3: TGTGCCAGCAGTCCCCAAGGACAGGGGGCCGGGGAGCTGTTTTTT. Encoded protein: CASSPQGQGAGELFF.

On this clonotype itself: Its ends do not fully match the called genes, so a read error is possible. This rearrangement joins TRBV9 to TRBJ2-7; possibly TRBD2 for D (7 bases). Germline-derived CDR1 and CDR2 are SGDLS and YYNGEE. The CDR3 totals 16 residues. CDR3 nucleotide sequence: TGTGCCAGCAGCGCCCCTGAGGGGGGGTCTAGCTACGGGCAGTACTTC. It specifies CASSAPEGGSSYGQYF.

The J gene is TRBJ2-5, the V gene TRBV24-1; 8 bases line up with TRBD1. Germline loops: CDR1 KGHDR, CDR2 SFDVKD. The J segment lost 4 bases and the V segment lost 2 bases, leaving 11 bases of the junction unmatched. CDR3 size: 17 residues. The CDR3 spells CATSDSLGQGDVETQYF. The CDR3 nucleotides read TGTGCCACCAGTGATTCTCTCGGACAGGGTGATGTAGAGACCCAGTACTTC.

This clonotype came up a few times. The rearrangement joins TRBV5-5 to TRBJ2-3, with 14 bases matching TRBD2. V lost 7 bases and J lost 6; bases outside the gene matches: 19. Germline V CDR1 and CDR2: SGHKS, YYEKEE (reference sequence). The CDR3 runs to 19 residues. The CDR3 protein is CASRRTGTSGRAGSDTQYF. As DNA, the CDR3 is TGTGCCAGCCGTAGAACGGGGACTAGCGGGAGAGCTGGGTCGGATACGCAGTATTTT.